The 23 T cell receptor beta chains below come from one sample, sequenced in a study of blood T cell repertoires in COVID-19 (dated by TCRdb to 2020 to 2021). The library was built by means of the immunoSEQ multiplex PCR assay. TCRdb mirrors the immuneACCESS table, restricted to in-frame sequences. Some clones are absent from its copies; in checked studies, under half trace to an unresolved V gene, and the reason for the others is unknown. In this sample the table shows roughly 140,000 clones, roughly 90% of which occur a single time. Clones ranked in the top ten supply 2.3% of the sample. Sample: peripheral blood. The receptor source for this set is a human donor in a cohort sampled during active COVID-19.

The chain employs TRBV7-2 and TRBJ2-3; 11 bases map to TRBD2. The CDR3 spans 17 residues. V dropped 3 bases and J dropped 0; count of bases not matched to a gene: 5. Germline CDR1 is SGHTA and CDR2 is FQGNSA. CDR3 bases: TGTGCCAGCAGCTTTGGAAGGACTAGCGGGAGCACAGATACGCAGTATTTT. This encodes CASSFGRTSGSTDTQYF. The full variable domain, rest sourced from reference TRBV7-2 and TRBJ2-3, is GAGVSQSPSNKVTEKGKDVELRCDPISGHTALYWYRQSLGQGLEFLIYFQGNSAPDKSGLPSDRFSAERTGGSVSTLTIQRTQQEDSAVYLCASSFGRTSGSTDTQYFGPGTRLTVL.

This clone has a single count. J is TRBJ2-1 and V is TRBV19; 7 bases are shared with TRBD1. This CDR3 has 16 amino acids. Looked up from germline, CDR1 is LNHDA and CDR2 is SQIVND (reference sequence). The junction had 7 bases not matched to a gene; V was cut back by 5 bases and J by 0 bases. The CDR3 region has the DNA TGTGCCAGTAGTTACCGACAGGGTGCCTCCTACAATGAGCAGTTCTTC. This codes for CASSYRQGASYNEQFF.

The chain joins TRBV27 to TRBJ1-2, with 9 bases identical to TRBD1. CDR1 MNHEY and CDR2 SMNVEV come from the germline V gene (reference sequence). V dropped 3 bases and J dropped 6; count of bases not matched to a gene: 5. This CDR3 comprises 14 residues. The CDR3 loop is CASSFRGQGHGYTF. Here the CDR3 DNA reads TGTGCCAGCAGTTTTCGGGGACAGGGCCATGGCTACACCTTC.

The chain employs TRBV2 and TRBJ2-5; D is perhaps TRBD2 (5 bases). The germline V gene has CDR1 SNHLY and CDR2 FYNNEI. The CDR3 contains 13 residues. V was pared by 4 bases and J by 5 bases, with 11 bases between. DNA of the CDR3: TGTGCCAGCAGTGGCGGGTCTAGGGAGACCCAGTACTTC. Encoded protein: CASSGGSRETQYF. The variable domain in full, with the rest retrieved from reference TRBV2 and TRBJ2-5, is EPEVTQTPSHQVTQMGQEVILRCVPISNHLYFYWYRQILGQKVEFLVSFYNNEISEKSEIFDDQFSVERPDGSNFTLKIRSTKLEDSAMYFCASSGGSRETQYFGPGTRLLVL.

The chain combines TRBV11-2 with TRBJ2-1, with 8 bases fitting TRBD1. V lost 6 bases and J lost 0; bases outside the gene matches: 4. The CDR3 loop spans 15 amino acids. CDR1 and CDR2 (germline): SGHAT, FQNNGV. The chain's CDR3 is CASRPTGGSYNEQFF. For the CDR3, the DNA is TGTGCCAGCAGACCAACAGGGGGCTCCTACAATGAGCAGTTCTTC.

This chain joins TRBV28 and TRBJ1-5; D is possibly TRBD1 (6 bases). Germline assignment: CDR1 MDHEN and CDR2 SYDVKM. Trimming removed 6 bases from V and 2 bases from J, with 14 bases in between. The CDR3 is made up of 15 amino acids. CDR3 region: CASRGAGLGNQPQHF. As DNA, the CDR3 is TGTGCCAGCAGGGGGGCAGGGTTAGGCAATCAGCCCCAGCATTTT.

The chain couples TRBV11-1 to TRBJ2-3; 8 bases agree with TRBD1. From germline, CDR1 is SGHAT and CDR2 FQDESV (reference sequence). This CDR3 contains 14 residues. The junction had 7 bases not matched to a gene; V was cut back by 5 bases and J by 6 bases. The CDR3 DNA reads as TGTGCCAGCAGCCCCCGGACAGGGTCGGATACGCAGTATTTT. Its protein product is CASSPRTGSDTQYF.

The J gene is TRBJ1-2, the V gene TRBV19, with 9 nucleotides matching TRBD1. J gave up 0 bases and V 7 bases, and 3 bases lay outside the gene matches. Germline assignment: CDR1 LNHDA and CDR2 SQIVND (reference sequence). The CDR3 has 14 residues. The CDR3 protein is CASTWTGANYGYTF. CDR3 DNA: TGTGCCAGTACCTGGACAGGGGCTAACTATGGCTACACCTTC.

The genes are TRBV4-3 and TRBJ2-3; TRBD1 aligns across 9 bases. V was clipped by 4 bases and J by 5 bases; unmatched bases: 10. Germline CDR1 LGHNA, CDR2 YSLEER. This CDR3 has 16 residues. As DNA, the CDR3 is TGCGCCAGCAGCCGAGACGGGACAGGGCTACAAGATACGCAGTATTTT. Translating it yields CASSRDGTGLQDTQYF.

At least ten counts were recorded for this clone. The rearrangement links TRBV28 to TRBJ2-1, with D perhaps matching TRBD1 (6 bases). Germline CDR1 and CDR2: MDHEN and SYDVKM. This CDR3 has 12 amino acids. V dropped 3 bases and J dropped 12 bases, with 12 bases sitting between them. Here the CDR3 DNA reads TGTGCCAGCAGTTTTTTCGGGACACCGCAGTTCTTC. It specifies CASSFFGTPQFF.

The chain is built from TRBV7-9 and TRBJ2-6, with TRBD2 as a possible D gene (5 bases). This CDR3 contains 17 residues. The V gene lost 3 bases and the J gene lost 5 bases, with 17 bases spanning the gap. Germline V gives CDR1 SEHNR, CDR2 FQNEAQ (reference sequence). The CDR3 spells CASSFPGGGLWANVLTF. CDR3 bases: TGTGCCAGCAGCTTTCCTGGCGGAGGCCTCTGGGCCAACGTCCTGACTTTC.

CDR3 coding DNA: TGTGCCAGCAGTACAAACGTCCATGAGCAGTTCTTC. Protein product: CASSTNVHEQFF. This rearrangement joins TRBV28 to TRBJ2-1, with D unclear. Germline CDR1 MDHEN, CDR2 SYDVKM. V was cut by 5 bases and J by 8 bases, with 10 bases left in between. This CDR3 is built from 12 residues. The variable domain in full, completed from reference TRBV28 and TRBJ2-1, reads DVKVTQSSRYLVKRTGEKVFLECVQDMDHENMFWYRQDPGLGLRLIYFSYDVKMKEKGDIPEGYSVSREKKERFSLILESASTNQTSMYLCASSTNVHEQFFGPGTRLTVL.

This chain connects TRBV14 to TRBJ1-1, with D perhaps TRBD1 (6 bases). The ends were cut back, 2 bases at V and 4 bases at J, with 17 bases in the middle. CDR1 is SGHDN, CDR2 FVKESK, per germline. There are 16 residues in the CDR3. CDR3 residues: CASSQPWDARGTEAFF. The DNA for the CDR3 is TGTGCCAGCAGCCAACCCTGGGACGCCAGGGGCACTGAAGCTTTCTTT.

The chain is built from TRBV4-3 and TRBJ2-2, with a weak D call TRBD1 (5 bases). The CDR3 loop spans 17 amino acids. V was clipped by 3 bases and J by 7 bases, with 21 bases between them. Germline CDR1 LGHNA, CDR2 YSLEER. CDR3 protein: CASSHLTGAGGGGELFF. The CDR3, as DNA: TGCGCCAGCAGCCACCTTACAGGTGCAGGTGGTGGCGGGGAGCTGTTTTTT.

The chain is built from TRBV6-6 and TRBJ2-2, with TRBD1 matching 8 bases. The V segment lost 8 bases and the J segment 1 base; nucleotides outside the gene matches: 3. CDR3 size: 14 residues. CDR1 is MNHNY and CDR2 is SVGAGI in the germline V gene (reference sequence). The CDR3 loop is CASLGQGNTGELFF. CDR3 sequence (DNA): TGTGCCAGCCTAGGACAGGGGAACACCGGGGAGCTGTTTTTT.

The V call is TRBV6-5, the J call TRBJ1-2; D possibly corresponds to TRBD1 (5 bases). This CDR3 region has 15 residues. The ends were cut back, 2 bases at V and 4 bases at J, with 14 bases in the middle. Germline-derived CDR1 and CDR2 are MNHEY and SVGAGI. CDR3 in DNA: TGTGCCAGCAGTTACAGGCAGGGAACCCTCTATGGCTACACCTTC. Translated, it gives CASSYRQGTLYGYTF.

The V call is TRBV18, the J call TRBJ2-1; D ambiguous. CDR1 is KGHSH and CDR2 is LQKENI in the germline V gene. Trimming stripped 3 bases from V and 0 bases from J, with 12 bases between. This CDR3 has 16 amino acids. CDR3 DNA: TGTGCCAGCTCACCGAGCCCCCGAGTCTCCTACAATGAGCAGTTCTTC. Its protein product is CASSPSPRVSYNEQFF.

The chain uses TRBV18 and TRBJ2-6, with D perhaps matching TRBD1 (6 bases). V lost 2 bases to trimming and J lost 4 bases, with 9 bases between them. The germline V gene encodes CDR1 KGHSH and CDR2 LQKENI. This CDR3 region has 15 residues. The CDR3 loop reads CASSPRGSGANVLTF. The CDR3 region has the DNA TGTGCCAGCTCACCAAGGGGGTCCGGGGCCAACGTCCTGACTTTC.

The chain is built from TRBV6-5 and TRBJ1-6; 8 bases align to TRBD1. In germline, CDR1 is MNHEY, CDR2 SVGAGI. Trimming at V came to 2 bases and at J to 7 bases, leaving 4 bases not matched to a gene. This CDR3 region has 15 residues. The CDR3 protein is CASSYGQGVNSPLHF. In DNA form, the CDR3 reads TGTGCCAGCAGTTACGGACAGGGCGTGAATTCACCCCTCCACTTT.

This chain connects TRBV4-3 to TRBJ1-1; possibly TRBD1 for D (6 bases). The CDR3 totals 15 residues. CDR1 is LGHNA and CDR2 is YSLEER in the germline V gene. V dropped 2 bases and J dropped 0 bases, with 10 bases sitting between them. Here the CDR3 reads CASSQQQGMNTEAFF. The CDR3 DNA reads as TGCGCCAGCAGCCAACAACAGGGTATGAACACTGAAGCTTTCTTT.

This sequence joins TRBV10-1 and TRBJ2-3; TRBD2 aligns across 9 bases. J was trimmed by 4 bases and V by 6 bases; bases with no gene match: 2. From germline, CDR1 is WNHNN and CDR2 SYGVQD (reference sequence). The CDR3 is 13 amino acids. The CDR3 sequence is CASRRLAADTQYF. CDR3 coding DNA: TGCGCCAGCAGAAGACTAGCGGCAGATACGCAGTATTTT.

The sample holds a few counts of this clone. V usage is TRBV5-4 and J usage is TRBJ2-5; D possibly corresponds to TRBD1 (6 bases). The germline V gene has CDR1 SGHNT and CDR2 YYREEE (reference sequence). V was clipped by 3 bases and J by 3 bases, with 12 bases between them. The CDR3 sequence is 14 residues long. CDR3 in DNA: TGTGCCAGCAGCTCCCGAGGGGGAGAAGAGACCCAGTACTTC. This encodes CASSSRGGEETQYF.

This clone has more than one count but fewer than ten. The chain combines TRBV4-1 with TRBJ2-7; 10 nucleotides align to TRBD1. Germline V gene sequence: CDR1 MGHRA, CDR2 YSYEKL. The CDR3 contains 13 residues. V lost 6 bases and J lost 6; bases outside the gene matches: 5. The CDR3 DNA sequence: TGCGCCAGCAGTCACAGACAGGGGGCCGAGCAGTACTTC. As protein: CASSHRQGAEQYF.